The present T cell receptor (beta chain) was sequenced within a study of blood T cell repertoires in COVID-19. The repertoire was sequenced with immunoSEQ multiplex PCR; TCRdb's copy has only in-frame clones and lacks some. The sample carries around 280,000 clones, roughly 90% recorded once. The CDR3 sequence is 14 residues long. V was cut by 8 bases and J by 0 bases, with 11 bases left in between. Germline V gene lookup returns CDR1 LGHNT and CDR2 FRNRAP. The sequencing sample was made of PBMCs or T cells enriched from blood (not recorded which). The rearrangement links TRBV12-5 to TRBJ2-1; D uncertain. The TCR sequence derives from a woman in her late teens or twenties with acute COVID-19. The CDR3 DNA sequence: TGTGCTAGTCTTCGCGCCACCTCCTACAATGAGCAGTTCTTC. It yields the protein CASLRATSYNEQFF.